A selection of T cell receptor beta chains follows, all from one sample in a study of cytomegalovirus exposure and HLA in healthy donors. The protocol was immunoSEQ multiplex PCR, while the TCRdb copy is restricted to in-frame clones and leaves out a portion. The table shows tens of thousands of clones, with 78% occurring only once. Sequenced: PBMCs. These receptors were obtained from a man in his forties in good health and CMV-seronegative. The CDR3 runs from the conserved cysteine through the conserved F or W. Size is stated for part of the rows, as once, few or many counts, or as a class when the clone is expanded.

V,size,J,CDR3
TRBV15,NA,TRBJ1-4,CATSRASKQGNEKLFF
TRBV28,NA,TRBJ2-5,CASRTGTDRGEQYF
TRBV9,NA,TRBJ1-5,CASSVSGTGNQPQHF
TRBV7-2,NA,TRBJ2-3,CASSYQLAGGKDTQYF
TRBV5-6,once,TRBJ2-7,CASSPGGGGPVNEQYF
TRBV19,once,TRBJ2-7,CASSPTVSYEQYF
TRBV28,NA,TRBJ1-1,CASTRNTEAFF
TRBV5-6,NA,TRBJ1-2,CASSLIDRVRGGYTF
TRBV5-1,NA,TRBJ2-1,CASSSGLAAYNEQFF
TRBV7-9,NA,TRBJ2-7,CASSSSGTSYEQYF
TRBV7-2,NA,TRBJ2-5,CASSLALLISGRGYETQYF
TRBV30,NA,TRBJ2-1,CAWGLAEIYNEQFF
TRBV30,NA,TRBJ2-7,CAWSVLGQAIDEQYF
TRBV7-8,NA,TRBJ2-7,CASSSQGSSGRAQSYEQYF
TRBV12-5,few,TRBJ1-2,CASGLGLSRGDYGYTF
TRBV4-1,medium-sized,TRBJ1-5,CASSQDTRGHQPQHF
TRBV7-2,NA,TRBJ2-3,CASSSRGSGVSTDTQYF
TRBV4-1,NA,TRBJ2-7,CASSHIGLTSYEQYF
TRBV10-3,NA,TRBJ1-5,CATKEGAGQPQHF
TRBV2,NA,TRBJ1-2,CASRQEAGLGGYTF
TRBV20-1,few,TRBJ1-1,CSATPSFEAFF
TRBV2,few,TRBJ2-1,CASISRGITYNEQFF
TRBV27,NA,TRBJ1-1,CASRVQGHLAEAFF
TRBV19,NA,TRBJ1-1,CASSVKDTMNTEAFF
TRBV6-5,few,TRBJ2-4,CASSSENIQYF
TRBV10-2,NA,TRBJ2-7,CASQGLTGREQYF
TRBV5-1,NA,TRBJ2-3,CASSKDREADTQYF
TRBV7-9,once,TRBJ2-7,CASTKVAGANYEQYF
TRBV10-3,NA,TRBJ1-3,CAITSSATGNTIYF
TRBV27,NA,NA,CASSPTGVGEQYF
TRBV9,NA,TRBJ2-7,CASSVEAGLSYEQYF
TRBV5-1,NA,TRBJ1-5,CASSSGTGYNQPQHF
TRBV10-3,NA,TRBJ1-1,CAISDLTGMNTEAFF
TRBV11-1,NA,TRBJ2-3,CASSSGLYTDTQYF
TRBV30,NA,TRBJ2-3,CAWTQREGDTQYF
TRBV28,NA,TRBJ2-7,CASSPPGQGAYEQYF
TRBV30,once,TRBJ1-4,CAWGTGIGGEKLFF